Following are 30 T cell receptor beta chains from one sample sequenced in a study of cytomegalovirus exposure and HLA in healthy donors. Both 60 Vbeta primers and 13 Jbeta primers went into the PCR. The table came from immunoSEQ multiplex PCR; TCRdb's copy has only in-frame clones and leaves some out. The profile covers about 140,000 clones, with approximately 84% appearing a single time and 1.4% to 1.5% taken by the ten largest. The specimen sequenced was PBMCs. These receptors were collected from a man aged 25 to 40 in good health and CMV-seropositive.

This clone was counted ten times or more. The chain is built from TRBV2 and TRBJ2-2; TRBD2 matches at 10 bases. The V gene's germline CDR1 is SNHLY and CDR2 FYNNEI. V trimming: 7 bases; J trimming: 5 bases; junction bases outside the gene matches: 1. CDR3 size: 13 residues. CDR3 DNA sequence: TGTGCCAGCATACTAGCGGGGACCGGGGAGCTGTTTTTT. Protein product: CASILAGTGELFF.

As to this clone: One junction end does not reproduce the germline sequence, and a read error may be involved. Different DNA sequences within this sample yield the same CDR3. The genes are TRBV10-2 and TRBJ1-1; the D is unclear. Germline CDR1 WSHSY, CDR2 SAAADI. The CDR3 is made up of 16 amino acids. The CDR3 DNA is TGTGCCAGCAGCGAGCCTTTAGGAGGAGGGATCACTGAAGCTTTCTTT. Translated, it gives CASSEPLGGGITEAFF.

This chain connects TRBV5-1 to TRBJ2-1, with TRBD2 matching 13 bases. CDR1 is SGHRS and CDR2 is YFSETQ in the germline V gene. The CDR3 is 16 amino acids. V lost 4 bases, J lost 8 bases, and 9 bases stayed unmatched. The CDR3 loop reads CASSAGLAGVSHEQFF. The CDR3 DNA reads as TGCGCCAGCAGCGCAGGACTAGCGGGAGTTTCCCATGAGCAGTTCTTC.

V is TRBV18 and J is TRBJ2-7, with a weak D call TRBD2 (6 bases). V lost 0 bases to trimming and J lost 2 bases, with 8 bases between them. The germline gives CDR1 KGHSH, CDR2 LQKENI. The CDR3 covers 14 residues. CDR3 amino acids: CASSPPGLAYEQYF. The CDR3 DNA reads TGTGCCAGCTCACCACCGGGACTGGCCTACGAGCAGTACTTC.

The chain recombines TRBV27 with TRBJ2-7; 9 bases line up with TRBD1. The J segment lost 0 bases and the V segment lost 1 base, leaving 1 base of the junction unmatched. CDR3 length equals 15 residues. The germline gives CDR1 MNHEY, CDR2 SMNVEV (reference sequence). CDR3 sequence (DNA): TGTGCCAGCAGTTTATTGACAGGGGGCTCCTACGAGCAGTACTTC. This gives the protein CASSLLTGGSYEQYF.

The chain employs TRBV7-7 and TRBJ2-5, with TRBD2 matching over 7 bases. V lost 4 bases and J lost 5; bases outside the gene matches: 7. The CDR3 covers 14 residues. The germline V gene encodes CDR1 SSHAT and CDR2 FNYEAQ (reference sequence). As DNA, the CDR3 is TGTGCCAGCAGCTCCCAAGGGCGGGGGGAGACCCAGTACTTC. This encodes CASSSQGRGETQYF.

The gene calls are TRBV5-1 and TRBJ2-3; TRBD2 matches at 7 bases. V was pared by 4 bases and J by 7 bases, with 15 bases of the junction left unmatched. Germline V gene sequence: CDR1 SGHRS, CDR2 YFSETQ. The CDR3 runs 16 residues. CDR3 DNA: TGCGCCAGCAGCCGGGGGTCAGCGGGAAGTGGGAATACGCAGTATTTT. It translates to CASSRGSAGSGNTQYF.

The V gene is TRBV6-4, the J gene TRBJ2-1, with 7 bases lining up with TRBD2. V lost 5 bases and J lost 3; bases outside the gene matches: 7. CDR1 MRHNA and CDR2 SNTAGT come from the germline V gene. The CDR3 totals 15 residues. This CDR3 is CASSPTSVIYNEQFF. CDR3 bases: TGTGCCAGCAGTCCCACTAGCGTGATCTACAATGAGCAGTTCTTC.

This sequence joins TRBV5-4 and TRBJ2-5, with 8 bases fitting TRBD2. V was pared by 3 bases and J by 2 bases, with 6 bases of the junction left unmatched. CDR3 length: 15 residues. Germline-derived CDR1 and CDR2 are SGHNT and YYREEE (reference sequence). The CDR3 region has the DNA TGTGCCAGCAGCTCGCGGGCGGGGGGTCAAGAGACCCAGTACTTC. Protein sequence: CASSSRAGGQETQYF. The variable domain in full, completed from reference TRBV5-4 and TRBJ2-5, reads ETGVTQSPTHLIKTRGQQVTLRCSSQSGHNTVSWYQQALGQGPQFIFQYYREEENGRGNFPPRFSGLQFPNYSSELNVNALELDDSALYLCASSSRAGGQETQYFGPGTRLLVL.

The chain carries TRBV11-2 and TRBJ2-3, with D unresolved. Trimming pared 7 bases from V and 1 base from J, leaving 15 bases between. The V gene's germline CDR1 is SGHAT and CDR2 FQNNGV. The CDR3 is 15 amino acids. This chain's CDR3 is CASTSDTLGTDTQYF. In DNA, the CDR3 is TGTGCCAGCACGAGCGATACCTTGGGCACAGATACGCAGTATTTT.

The gene calls are TRBV6-1 and TRBJ2-5, with 8 nucleotides matching TRBD1. The CDR3 extends over 14 amino acids. Germline V gives CDR1 MNHNS, CDR2 SASEGT. Trimming at V came to 2 bases and at J to 4 bases, leaving 3 bases not matched to a gene. The CDR3: CASSEPGGIETQYF. The CDR3 DNA reads TGTGCCAGCAGTGAACCAGGGGGCATAGAGACCCAGTACTTC.

The chain combines TRBV28 with TRBJ2-1; D not certain. V lost 2 bases and J lost 3, with 8 bases in between. The CDR3 sequence is 14 residues long. In germline, CDR1 is MDHEN, CDR2 SYDVKM. The DNA for the CDR3 is TGTGCCAGCAGTTTAGCGGAGAGCTACAATGAGCAGTTCTTC. Translating it yields CASSLAESYNEQFF.

V and J are TRBV5-4 and TRBJ2-5; 8 nucleotides align to TRBD1. The V and J ends lost 4 bases and 1 base, in that order; junction bases with no gene match: 9. CDR1 and CDR2 from the germline V gene are SGHNT and YYREEE (reference sequence). The CDR3 extends over 16 amino acids. CDR3 nucleotides: TGTGCCAGCAGCCAGAGCCCCGGGACAGGCCAAGAGACCCAGTACTTC. This translates into CASSQSPGTGQETQYF.

This clone occurred once. V gene TRBV19 combines with J gene TRBJ2-6; possible D gene TRBD1, 5 bases. CDR3 size: 16 residues. The V gene's germline CDR1 is LNHDA and CDR2 SQIVND (reference sequence). V dropped 3 bases and J dropped 1 base, with 10 bases sitting between them. CDR3 bases: TGTGCCAGTAGTATGGAAGGGGTTTCTGGGGCCAACGTCCTGACTTTC. Encoded protein: CASSMEGVSGANVLTF. The full variable domain, completed using reference TRBV19 and TRBJ2-6, is DGGITQSPKYLFRKEGQNVTLSCEQNLNHDAMYWYRQDPGQGLRLIYYSQIVNDFQKGDIAEGYSVSREKKESFPLTVTSAQKNPTAFYLCASSMEGVSGANVLTFGAGSRLTVL.

The CDR3 protein is CASSPRLAGRDTQYF. CDR3 DNA: TGTGCCAGCAGCCCCCGACTAGCGGGGAGGGATACGCAGTATTTT. This rearrangement joins TRBV7-9 to TRBJ2-3; 11 positions agree with TRBD2. This CDR3 comprises 15 residues. Germline CDR1 SEHNR, CDR2 FQNEAQ (reference sequence). With 5 bases clipped from V and 6 bases from J, the junction kept 7 bases outside the gene matches.

The rearrangement links TRBV7-3 to TRBJ2-2; D might be TRBD2 (6 bases). Germline-derived CDR1 and CDR2 are SGHTA and FQGTGA. The CDR3 length is 15 residues. The ends were cut back, 4 bases at V and 2 bases at J, with 11 bases in the middle. The CDR3 loop is CASSSWGVNTGELFF. CDR3 sequence (DNA): TGTGCCAGCAGCTCGTGGGGGGTCAACACCGGGGAGCTGTTTTTT.

The CDR3 region has the DNA TGTGCCAGCAGCTTATATGGGGGGGCGGAATCCTACGAGCAGTACTTC. It specifies CASSLYGGAESYEQYF. The chain links TRBV11-3 to TRBJ2-7, with D tentatively TRBD2 (7 bases). Trimming stripped 2 bases from V and 1 base from J, with 15 bases between. The CDR3 has 16 residues. Germline assignment: CDR1 SGHNT and CDR2 YENEEA.

This clone was counted a single time. This chain links TRBV13 with TRBJ1-1; TRBD1 is a possible D gene (5 bases). CDR1 PRHDT and CDR2 FYEKMQ come from the germline V gene (reference sequence). The V gene lost 4 bases and the J gene lost 4 bases, with 16 bases spanning the gap. The CDR3 consists of 15 residues. In nucleotides, the CDR3 is TGTGCCAGCAGCTCCTGGACAAATTCGGGCACTGAAGCTTTCTTT. It yields the protein CASSSWTNSGTEAFF.

This chain joins TRBV2 and TRBJ1-1; TRBD1 matches 7 bases. V lost 0 bases, J lost 2 bases, and 3 bases stayed unmatched. The CDR3 extends over 15 amino acids. CDR1 and CDR2 from the germline V gene are SNHLY and FYNNEI. The CDR3 reads CASSEAGTANTEAFF. DNA for the CDR3: TGTGCCAGCAGTGAAGCAGGGACAGCTAACACTGAAGCTTTCTTT. Full variable domain (outside the CDR3, taken from reference TRBV2 and TRBJ1-1): EPEVTQTPSHQVTQMGQEVILRCVPISNHLYFYWYRQILGQKVEFLVSFYNNEISEKSEIFDDQFSVERPDGSNFTLKIRSTKLEDSAMYFCASSEAGTANTEAFFGQGTRLTVV.

The chain links TRBV6-1 to TRBJ1-2; maybe TRBD1 (5 bases). The V end lost 4 bases, the J end lost 4 bases, and 10 bases lay between the germline ends. CDR1 is MNHNS, CDR2 SASEGT, per germline. The CDR3 is 13 residues long. In DNA, the CDR3 is TGTGCCAGCAGTGGGGGGGACTCCTATGGCTACACCTTC. This translates into CASSGGDSYGYTF.

The chain carries TRBV2 and TRBJ2-1; 13 bases line up with TRBD2. The CDR3 length is 16 residues. V was pared by 5 bases and J by 3 bases, with 4 bases of the junction left unmatched. Germline-derived CDR1 and CDR2 are SNHLY and FYNNEI. CDR3 bases: TGTGCCAGCAGTTGGACTAGCGGGGGAAACTACAATGAGCAGTTCTTC. Translation: CASSWTSGGNYNEQFF.

The chain uses TRBV13 and TRBJ1-1; 9 nucleotides line up with TRBD1. Per the germline V gene, CDR1 is PRHDT and CDR2 is FYEKMQ (reference sequence). This CDR3 has 18 residues. Trimming took 2 bases from V and 0 from J; bases not matched to a gene: 10. The CDR3 bases are TGTGCCAGCAGCTTAAGGGGTCGACAGGGGGGGATGAACACTGAAGCTTTCTTT. This sequence encodes CASSLRGRQGGMNTEAFF. Combining the CDR3 with reference TRBV13 and TRBJ1-1 gives the whole variable domain AAGVIQSPRHLIKEKRETATLKCYPIPRHDTVYWYQQGPGQDPQFLISFYEKMQSDKGSIPDRFSAQQFSDYHSELNMSSLELGDSALYFCASSLRGRQGGMNTEAFFGQGTRLTVV.

The chain combines TRBV6-1 with TRBJ1-2; D might be TRBD1 (5 bases). This CDR3 is 14 amino acids long. Per germline, CDR1 MNHNS and CDR2 SASEGT. V lost 6 bases and J lost 4, with 15 bases in between. The CDR3 sequence: CASRDPGGFYGYTF. CDR3 bases: TGTGCCAGCAGAGACCCGGGGGGGTTCTATGGCTACACCTTC.

The chain couples TRBV6-5 to TRBJ2-5; 9 positions match TRBD2. The last part of the DNA fits TRBJ2-7 better; the J call may be wrong. CDR1 is MNHEY and CDR2 is SVGAGI in the germline V gene. The CDR3 runs to 14 residues. CDR3: CASSYGGGGYEQYF. The DNA of the CDR3 is TGTGCCAGCAGTTACGGCGGGGGGGGCTACGAGCAGTACTTC.

The J gene is TRBJ2-7, the V gene TRBV19; 7 bases are shared with TRBD1. Germline loops: CDR1 LNHDA, CDR2 SQIVND (reference sequence). Unmatched junction bases numbered 5, after V lost 3 bases and J lost 0 bases. The CDR3 sequence is 15 residues long. The CDR3 sequence is CASSMRDSPSYEQYF. The CDR3 nucleotides read TGTGCCAGTAGTATGAGGGACAGCCCCTCCTACGAGCAGTACTTC.

The chain joins TRBV18 to TRBJ2-5; D remains ambiguous. V lost 6 bases and J lost 0, with 17 bases in between. The CDR3 spans 16 residues. Germline lookup yields CDR1 KGHSH and CDR2 LQKENI. The CDR3 nucleotides are TGTGCCAGCTCGACGACGTTAGCAGCCTACCAAGAGACCCAGTACTTC. Protein product: CASSTTLAAYQETQYF.

V usage is TRBV19 and J usage is TRBJ2-3, with 9 bases that match TRBD2. The CDR3 has 15 amino acids. The trim removed 3 bases at V and 2 bases at J, leaving 3 bases unmatched. Germline lookup yields CDR1 LNHDA and CDR2 SQIVND (reference sequence). In DNA, the CDR3 is TGTGCCAGTAGTATTAGCGGGGGAAACACAGATACGCAGTATTTT. Translated, it gives CASSISGGNTDTQYF. Together with reference TRBV19 and TRBJ2-3, the CDR3 gives the full variable domain: DGGITQSPKYLFRKEGQNVTLSCEQNLNHDAMYWYRQDPGQGLRLIYYSQIVNDFQKGDIAEGYSVSREKKESFPLTVTSAQKNPTAFYLCASSISGGNTDTQYFGPGTRLTVL.

This chain joins TRBV2 and TRBJ2-1; D is possibly TRBD2 (5 bases). The V gene lost 6 bases and the J gene lost 4 bases, with 10 bases spanning the gap. Germline V gene sequence: CDR1 SNHLY, CDR2 FYNNEI. This CDR3 region has 13 residues. CDR3 in amino acids: CASRPGVYNEQFF. The CDR3 DNA reads as TGTGCCAGCAGACCCGGGGTGTACAATGAGCAGTTCTTC.

This sequence joins TRBV5-4 and TRBJ1-1; possible D gene TRBD1, 5 bases. The CDR3 consists of 13 residues. V was pared by 1 base and J by 1 base, with 5 bases between. Germline-derived CDR1 and CDR2 are SGHNT and YYREEE (reference sequence). This chain's CDR3 is CASSLQGNTEAFF. In DNA, the CDR3 is TGTGCCAGCAGCTTGCAGGGGAACACTGAAGCTTTCTTT.

This clone occurred once. V gene TRBV27 combines with J gene TRBJ2-2; the D gene is possibly TRBD1 (5 bases). The CDR3 consists of 14 residues. The germline V gene has CDR1 MNHEY and CDR2 SMNVEV (reference sequence). V was pared by 5 bases and J by 4 bases, with 11 bases between. The CDR3 spells CASSPLQGTGELFF. DNA for the CDR3: TGTGCCAGCAGTCCCCTTCAGGGCACCGGGGAGCTGTTTTTT.